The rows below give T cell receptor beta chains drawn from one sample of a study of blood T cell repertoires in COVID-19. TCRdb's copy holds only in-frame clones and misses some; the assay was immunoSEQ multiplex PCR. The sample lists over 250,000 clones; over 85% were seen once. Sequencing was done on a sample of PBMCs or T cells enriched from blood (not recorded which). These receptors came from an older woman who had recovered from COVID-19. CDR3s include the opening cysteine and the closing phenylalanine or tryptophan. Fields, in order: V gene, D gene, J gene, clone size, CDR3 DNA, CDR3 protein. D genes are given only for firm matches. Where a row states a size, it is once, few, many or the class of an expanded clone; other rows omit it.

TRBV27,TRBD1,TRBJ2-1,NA,TGTGCCAGCAGTCCCCGGACAGGGCAGGCGAACCGTGGTAATGAGCAGTTCTTC,CASSPRTGQANRGNEQFF
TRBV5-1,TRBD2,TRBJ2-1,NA,TGCGCCAGCAGCCGACTAGCGGAATACAATGAGCAGTTCTTC,CASSRLAEYNEQFF
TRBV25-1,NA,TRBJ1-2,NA,TGTGCCAGCAGTTTGCAGGGTCTACACTATGGCTACACCTTC,CASSLQGLHYGYTF
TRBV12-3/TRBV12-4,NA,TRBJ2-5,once,TGTGCCAGCAGTGGGGCCGGACAAGAGACCCAGTACTTC,CASSGAGQETQYF
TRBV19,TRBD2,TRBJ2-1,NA,TGTGCCAGTAGTATAACGGGAGGATACAATGAGCAGTTCTTC,CASSITGGYNEQFF
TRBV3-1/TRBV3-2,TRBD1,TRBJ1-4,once,TGTGCCAGCAGCCAAGGGACGGGACAGGGGGATGAAAAACTGTTTTTT,CASSQGTGQGDEKLFF
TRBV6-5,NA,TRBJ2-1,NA,TGTGCCAGCAGTCTAAGCGGTGCCTACAATGAGCAGTTCTTC,CASSLSGAYNEQFF
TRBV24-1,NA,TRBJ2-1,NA,TGTGCCACCAGTGATTCCCCCACCTACTATGCTGGCGGAGAAATGGGTAATGAGCAGTTCTTC,CATSDSPTYYAGGEMGNEQFF
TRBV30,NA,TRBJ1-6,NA,TGTGCCCTTTGCGAGGCGGGCGGTTTCGTTAGATCACCCCTCCACTTT,CALCEAGGFVRSPLHF
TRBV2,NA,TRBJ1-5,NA,TGTGCCAGCAGTTCAATCGGGGGAAATCAGCCCCAGCATTTT,CASSSIGGNQPQHF
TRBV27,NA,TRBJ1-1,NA,TGTGCCAGCAGCCCCTTGGCACGGGGGAAGACTGAAGCTTTCTTT,CASSPLARGKTEAFF
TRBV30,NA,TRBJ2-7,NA,TGTGCCTGGAGTGGGAGCAGGGGCTTCTCCTACGAGCAGTACTTC,CAWSGSRGFSYEQYF
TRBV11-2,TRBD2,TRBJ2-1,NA,TGTGCCAGCTTCACTAGCGGGAGGAAGGAGCAGTTCTTC,CASFTSGRKEQFF
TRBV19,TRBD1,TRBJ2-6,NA,TGTGCCAGTAGCCCATCCGGGGCAGGGGGCGGTGGGGCCAACGTCCTGACTTTC,CASSPSGAGGGGANVLTF
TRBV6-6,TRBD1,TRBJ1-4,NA,TGTGCCAACACTCGGTTGGGTCCGGGACAGGTTAAAACTAATGAAAAACTGTTTTTT,CANTRLGPGQVKTNEKLFF
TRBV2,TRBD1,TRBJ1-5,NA,TGTGCCAGCAGCGACAGGGGTGGCCAGCCCCAGCATTTT,CASSDRGGQPQHF
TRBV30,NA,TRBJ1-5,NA,TGTGCCTGGAGTCCAGGGCTAGATCAGCCCCAGCATTTT,CAWSPGLDQPQHF
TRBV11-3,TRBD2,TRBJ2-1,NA,TGTGCCAGCAGCCGCGGCGGGACTAGCAATGAGCAGTTCTTC,CASSRGGTSNEQFF
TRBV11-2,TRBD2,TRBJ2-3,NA,TGTGCCAGCAGCTTGGTAGCGGGAGGGCCTCATACGCAGTATTTT,CASSLVAGGPHTQYF
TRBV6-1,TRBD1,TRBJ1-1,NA,TGTGCCAGCAGTGAATGGTCGGCAGGGGGGCCTGAAGCTTTCTTT,CASSEWSAGGPEAFF
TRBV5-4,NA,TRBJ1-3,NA,TGTGCCAGCAGCTTGGCGGGGGGCTCTGGAAACACCATATATTTT,CASSLAGGSGNTIYF
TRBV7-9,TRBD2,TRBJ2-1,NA,TGTGCCAGCAGCTTAGGTCCTAGCGGTGACAATGAGCAGTTCTTC,CASSLGPSGDNEQFF
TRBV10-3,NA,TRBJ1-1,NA,TGTGCCATCACCTATGGCCGGGGAGGCGAGGTGAACACTGAAGCTTTCTTT,CAITYGRGGEVNTEAFF
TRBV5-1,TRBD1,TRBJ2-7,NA,TGCGCCAGCAGCAATCACAGGGGTTTCGGCTCCTACGAGCAGTACTTC,CASSNHRGFGSYEQYF
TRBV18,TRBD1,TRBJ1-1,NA,TGTGCCAGCTCAAGACAGGGGGTGGAGGAAGCTTTCTTT,CASSRQGVEEAFF
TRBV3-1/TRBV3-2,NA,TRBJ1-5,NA,TGTGCCAGCAGCCAAGCTACAGGGAACAATCAGCCCCAGCATTTT,CASSQATGNNQPQHF
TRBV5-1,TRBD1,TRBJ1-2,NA,TGCGCCAGCAGACCCGGGACAGGGAACTATGGCTACACCTTC,CASRPGTGNYGYTF
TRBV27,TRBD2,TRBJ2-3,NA,TGTGCCAGCGGGAGAGGCGGGAGTACAGATACGCAGTATTTT,CASGRGGSTDTQYF
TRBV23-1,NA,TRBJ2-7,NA,TGCGCCAGCAGTCATCCCAGGGGAACCTACGAGCAGTACTTC,CASSHPRGTYEQYF
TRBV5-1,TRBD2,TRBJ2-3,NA,TGCGCCAGCAGCTTGGATCCGGGGGGGCAAGATACGCAGTATTTT,CASSLDPGGQDTQYF
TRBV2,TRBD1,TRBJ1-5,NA,TGTGCCAGCAGCGGACAGGATAGCAATCAGCCCCAGCATTTT,CASSGQDSNQPQHF
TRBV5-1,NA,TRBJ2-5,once,TGCGCCAGCAGCGACGGGGAGCCGGGAGAGACCCAGTACTTC,CASSDGEPGETQYF
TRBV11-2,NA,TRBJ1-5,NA,TGTGCCAGCAGCTTAGGGGGGCTACCCAATCAGCCCCAGCATTTT,CASSLGGLPNQPQHF
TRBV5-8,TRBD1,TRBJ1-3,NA,TGTGCCAGCAGCAAGGACAGGGCCCCTGGAAACACCATATATTTT,CASSKDRAPGNTIYF
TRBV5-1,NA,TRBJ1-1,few,TGCGCCAGCATGGCAGGCCCTAGCTACACTGAAGCTTTCTTT,CASMAGPSYTEAFF
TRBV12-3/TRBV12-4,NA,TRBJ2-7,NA,TGTGCCAGCAGTTTTCAGGGCCCCTACGAGCAGTACTTC,CASSFQGPYEQYF
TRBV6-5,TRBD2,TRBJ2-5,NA,TGTGCCAGCAGTTCAAGCGGGAGTTGGGAGACCCAGTACTTC,CASSSSGSWETQYF
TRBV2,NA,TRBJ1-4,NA,TGTGCCAGCAGTGATCAGGGGTTAAGTGAAAAACTGTTTTTT,CASSDQGLSEKLFF
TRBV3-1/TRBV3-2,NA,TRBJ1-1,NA,TGTGCCAGCAGCCAAGAGAGTGAAGAGGCAAAAGCTTTCTTT,CASSQESEEAKAFF
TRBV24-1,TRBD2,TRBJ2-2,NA,TGTGCCACCAGCGCGCAGGGGACTAGCGAGAACACCGGGGAGCTGTTTTTT,CATSAQGTSENTGELFF
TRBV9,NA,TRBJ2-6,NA,TGTGCCAGCAGCCCCCCCGAGGGAACAGCAGGGGCCAACGTCCTGACTTTC,CASSPPEGTAGANVLTF
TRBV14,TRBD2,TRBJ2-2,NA,TGTGCCAGCAGAGCGGGAGGTCGGAACGGGGAGCTGTTTTTT,CASRAGGRNGELFF
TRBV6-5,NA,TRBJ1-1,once,TGTGCCAGCAGTTACGGGGGAGGACCAAACACTGAAGCTTTCTTT,CASSYGGGPNTEAFF
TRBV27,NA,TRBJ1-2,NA,TGTGCCAGCAAACCCGGACAGACCTATGGCTACACCTTC,CASKPGQTYGYTF
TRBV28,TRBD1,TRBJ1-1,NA,TGTGCCAGCAGTTTGGGGGCAGGGGGAAGGACTGAAGCTTTCTTT,CASSLGAGGRTEAFF
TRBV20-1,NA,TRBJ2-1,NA,TGCAGTGCTAGGGGGGGCAATGAGCAGTTCTTC,CSARGGNEQFF